This record looks at one TCR beta chain sequence and its context. Its matching antigen is unknown. The PCR was carried out with 60 Vbeta primers and 13 Jbeta primers. TCRdb keeps only in-frame clones here, not all; method: immunoSEQ multiplex PCR. This table has 150,000 to 160,000 clones, about 74% appearing once. This entry belongs to a study of cytomegalovirus exposure and HLA in healthy donors. Study conclusions and caveats: Previously analyzed data showed that most TCR beta V segments were productive at a frequency of about 87% or about 30%. Beyond CMV serostatus, there was no information to go on about immune exposure. It was confirmed in vitro that a few of the CMV-associated chains were specific for CMV antigens. Reported findings show TCR beta sequences accurately forecast HLA-A and HLA-B alleles in most subjects.

The CDR3 sequence is 12 residues long. From germline, CDR1 is SQVTM and CDR2 ANQGSEA. V lost 7 bases and J lost 4; bases outside the gene matches: 5. The TCR was taken from a woman in her thirties or forties in good health and CMV-seronegative. Material: PBMCs. This chain uses TRBV29-1 with TRBJ2-5, with 8 bases that match TRBD2. The CDR3: CSAGGDTETQYF. The CDR3 region has the DNA TGCAGCGCGGGGGGGGACACAGAGACCCAGTACTTC.